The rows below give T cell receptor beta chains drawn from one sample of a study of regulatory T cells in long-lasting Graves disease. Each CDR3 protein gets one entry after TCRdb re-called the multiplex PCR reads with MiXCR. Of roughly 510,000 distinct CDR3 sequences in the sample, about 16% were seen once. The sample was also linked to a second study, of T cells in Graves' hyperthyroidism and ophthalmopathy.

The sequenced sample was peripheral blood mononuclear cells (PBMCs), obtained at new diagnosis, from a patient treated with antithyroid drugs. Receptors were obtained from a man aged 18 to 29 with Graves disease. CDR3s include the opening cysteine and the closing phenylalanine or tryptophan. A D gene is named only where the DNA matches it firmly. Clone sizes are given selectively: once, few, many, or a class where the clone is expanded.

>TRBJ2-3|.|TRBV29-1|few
CSVAGATDTQYF
TGCAGCGTTGCAGGGGCCACAGATACGCAGTATTTT
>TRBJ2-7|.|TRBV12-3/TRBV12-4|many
CASTGNSYEQYF
TGTGCCAGCACAGGCAACTCCTACGAGCAGTACTTC
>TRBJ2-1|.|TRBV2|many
CASSEGVRHNEQFF
TGTGCCAGCAGTGAAGGGGTAAGACACAATGAGCAGTTCTTC
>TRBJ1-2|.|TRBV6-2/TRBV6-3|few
CASGRTMHGYTF
TGTGCCAGCGGCCGAACGATGCATGGCTACACCTTC
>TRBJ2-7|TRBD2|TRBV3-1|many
CASSQAPRGGFGYEQYF
TGTGCCAGCAGCCAAGCCCCCCGGGGGGGGTTCGGCTACGAGCAGTACTTC
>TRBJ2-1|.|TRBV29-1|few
CSVEGGALLYNEQFF
TGCAGCGTTGAGGGGGGGGCCCTACTTTACAATGAGCAGTTCTTC
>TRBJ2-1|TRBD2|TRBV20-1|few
CSARGSSGRRAEQFF
TGCAGTGCTAGAGGGAGTAGCGGGAGACGGGCTGAGCAGTTCTTC
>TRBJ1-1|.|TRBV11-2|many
CASSLEGLRGSTEAFF
TGTGCCAGCAGCTTAGAAGGACTAAGGGGGAGCACTGAAGCTTTCTTT
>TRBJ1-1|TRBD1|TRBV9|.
CASSKDRGGPDLAFF
TGTGCCAGCAGCAAGGACAGGGGGGGCCCCGACTTAGCTTTCTTT
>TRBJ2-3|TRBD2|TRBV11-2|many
CASSRPRDSSGRMSTDTQYF
TGTGCCAGCAGCCGCCCTCGGGATTCTAGCGGGAGGATGAGCACAGATACGCAGTATTTT
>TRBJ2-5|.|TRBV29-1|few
CSASQGWQETQYF
TGCAGCGCCTCTCAGGGGTGGCAAGAGACCCAGTACTTC
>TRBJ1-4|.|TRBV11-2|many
CASSPEVGPNEKLFF
TGTGCCAGCAGCCCAGAGGTGGGGCCTAATGAAAAACTGTTTTTT
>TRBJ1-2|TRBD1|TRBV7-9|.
CASSLTQGTLEGYTF
TGTGCCAGCAGCTTAACACAGGGGACACTCGAGGGCTACACCTTC
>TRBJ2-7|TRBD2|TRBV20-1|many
CSARAPSPGEGEGEQYF
TGCAGTGCTAGAGCCCCTAGTCCGGGGGAGGGCGAGGGCGAGCAGTACTTC
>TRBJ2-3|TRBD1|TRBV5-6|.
CASSLGQGYTDTQYF
TGTGCCAGCAGCTTGGGACAGGGCTACACAGATACGCAGTATTTT
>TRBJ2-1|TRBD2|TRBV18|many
CASSPLAGSEQFF
TGTGCCAGCTCACCCTTAGCGGGAAGTGAGCAGTTCTTC
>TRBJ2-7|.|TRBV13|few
CASSFLRDADYEQYF
TGTGCCAGCAGCTTTTTGCGGGACGCGGACTACGAGCAGTACTTC
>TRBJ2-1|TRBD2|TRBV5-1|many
CASSWRSLAGADEQFF
TGCGCCAGCAGCTGGCGGAGCTTAGCGGGAGCGGATGAGCAGTTCTTC
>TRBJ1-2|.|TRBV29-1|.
CSVDRVGYTF
TGCAGCGTTGACAGGGTTGGCTACACCTTC